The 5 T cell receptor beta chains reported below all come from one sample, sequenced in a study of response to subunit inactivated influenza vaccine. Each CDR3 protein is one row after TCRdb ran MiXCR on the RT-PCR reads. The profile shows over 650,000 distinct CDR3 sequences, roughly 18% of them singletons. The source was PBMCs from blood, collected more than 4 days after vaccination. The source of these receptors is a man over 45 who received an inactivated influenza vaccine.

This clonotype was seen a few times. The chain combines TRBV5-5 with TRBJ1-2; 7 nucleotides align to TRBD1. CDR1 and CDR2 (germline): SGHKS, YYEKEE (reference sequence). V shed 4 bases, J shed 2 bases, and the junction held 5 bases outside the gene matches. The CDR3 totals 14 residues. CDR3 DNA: TGTGCCAGCAGCCCACAGGGGCAAAACTATGGCTACACCTTC. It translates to CASSPQGQNYGYTF.

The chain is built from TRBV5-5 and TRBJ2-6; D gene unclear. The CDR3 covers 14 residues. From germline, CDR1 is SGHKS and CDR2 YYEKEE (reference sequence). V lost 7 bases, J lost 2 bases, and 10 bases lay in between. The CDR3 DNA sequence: TGTGCCAGCCTCGTGAGCCCTGGGGCCAACGTCCTGACTTTC. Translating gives CASLVSPGANVLTF. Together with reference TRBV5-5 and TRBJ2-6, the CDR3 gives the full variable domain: DAGVTQSPTHLIKTRGQQVTLRCSPISGHKSVSWYQQVLGQGPQFIFQYYEKEERGRGNFPDRFSARQFPNYSSELNVNALLLGDSALYLCASLVSPGANVLTFGAGSRLTVL.

The CDR3 DNA sequence: TGTGCCAGCAGCCAAGAAACGACAGTAAACACCTACGAGCAGTACTTC. Protein: CASSQETTVNTYEQYF. V usage is TRBV4-2 and J usage is TRBJ2-7; D may be TRBD1 (5 bases). V lost 0 bases, J lost 2 bases, and 14 bases lay in between. Germline V CDR1 and CDR2: LGHNA, YNFKEQ. The CDR3 runs 16 residues.

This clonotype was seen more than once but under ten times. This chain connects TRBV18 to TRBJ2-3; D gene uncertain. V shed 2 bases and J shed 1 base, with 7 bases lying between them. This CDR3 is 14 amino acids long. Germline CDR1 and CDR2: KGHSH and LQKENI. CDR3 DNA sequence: TGTGCCAGCTCACCAAGCCTAGGCACAGATACGCAGTATTTT. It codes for CASSPSLGTDTQYF.

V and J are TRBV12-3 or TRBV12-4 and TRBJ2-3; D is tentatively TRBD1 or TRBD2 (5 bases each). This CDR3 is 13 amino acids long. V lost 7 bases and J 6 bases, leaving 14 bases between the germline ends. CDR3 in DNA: TGTGCCAGCATTTCTTGGGGGTCGGATACGCAGTATTTT. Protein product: CASISWGSDTQYF.